These 22 T cell receptor beta chains were all obtained from the same sample, sequenced in a study of T cells after yellow fever vaccination. TCRdb redid the calling of the 5' RACE reads with MiXCR, one entry per CDR3 protein. The table includes about 630,000 distinct CDR3 sequences, about 12% detected once. The starting material was PBMCs, obtained on the day of the yellow fever booster vaccination. The source of these receptors is a man aged 30 to 39 who received the YFV17D yellow fever vaccine.

The gene calls are TRBV7-8 and TRBJ1-6; D is uncertain. Germline V lookup: CDR1 SGHVS, CDR2 FQNEAQ. This CDR3 has 15 amino acids. V lost 1 base and J lost 5, with 9 bases in between. This chain's CDR3 is CASSLVGPHNSPLHF. CDR3 nucleotide sequence: TGTGCCAGCAGCTTAGTCGGGCCTCATAATTCACCCCTCCACTTT.

J is TRBJ1-6 and V is TRBV6-6; the D is unclear. This CDR3 contains 12 residues. Germline V gene sequence: CDR1 MNHNY, CDR2 SVGAGI (reference sequence). The V end lost 6 bases, the J end lost 7 bases, and 7 bases lay between the germline ends. The CDR3 sequence: CASRLQNSPLHF. CDR3 nucleotide sequence: TGTGCCAGCAGACTACAGAATTCACCCCTCCACTTT.

This clonotype was counted a few times. The rearrangement links TRBV12-3 or TRBV12-4 to TRBJ1-5, with unresolved D. The CDR3 is 12 residues long. V was trimmed by 3 bases and J by 7 bases, leaving 7 bases between them. The CDR3 reads CASSFRSQPQHF. CDR3 nucleotide sequence: TGTGCCAGCAGTTTCCGGAGCCAGCCCCAGCATTTT.

This clonotype was detected ten times or more. The chain uses TRBV6-6 and TRBJ2-7, with D perhaps matching TRBD1 (5 bases). V was clipped by 5 bases and J by 6 bases, with 14 bases between them. The CDR3 consists of 13 residues. CDR1 is MNHNY, CDR2 SVGAGI, per germline (reference sequence). CDR3 nucleotide sequence: TGTGCCAGCAGTGACAGTCGAGCCGCCGAGCAGTACTTC. This encodes CASSDSRAAEQYF.

The chain uses TRBV20-1 and TRBJ1-5; D unclear. Germline CDR1 is DFQATT and CDR2 is SNEGSKA (reference sequence). The CDR3 length is 12 residues. V lost 4 bases to trimming and J lost 4 bases, with 8 bases between them. The CDR3 DNA reads TGCAGTGCTACCGCAGGAAATCAGCCCCAGCATTTT. The encoded protein is CSATAGNQPQHF.

This clonotype turned up a few times. This chain connects TRBV2 to TRBJ2-1; no reliable D call. The CDR3 length is 12 residues. From germline, CDR1 is SNHLY and CDR2 FYNNEI. V was clipped by 3 bases and J by 3 bases, with 3 bases between them. DNA of the CDR3: TGTGCCAGCAGTGACGACTACAATGAGCAGTTCTTC. Its translation is CASSDDYNEQFF.

This clonotype has just a few counts. The chain combines TRBV4-1 with TRBJ2-1; 7 nucleotides agree with TRBD1. The CDR3 contains 13 residues. From germline, CDR1 is MGHRA and CDR2 YSYEKL. Trimming removed 4 bases from V and 10 bases from J; junction bases left unmatched: 7. In nucleotides, the CDR3 is TGCGCCAGCAGCCTCAGGGGGTCGAGCGAGCAGTTCTTC. Residues: CASSLRGSSEQFF.

This rearrangement joins TRBV4-3 to TRBJ2-1; 9 positions match TRBD2. The CDR3 length is 16 residues. V trimming: 0 bases; J trimming: 4 bases; junction bases outside the gene matches: 4. Per germline, CDR1 LGHNA and CDR2 YSLEER. The CDR3 sequence is CASSQEAGGQYNEQFF. CDR3 bases: TGCGCCAGCAGCCAAGAGGCGGGAGGGCAGTACAATGAGCAGTTCTTC.

This chain joins TRBV7-9 and TRBJ1-1; D is uncertain. Germline V lookup: CDR1 SEHNR, CDR2 FQNEAQ (reference sequence). The ends were cut back, 1 base at V and 2 bases at J, with 8 bases in the middle. CDR3 size: 14 residues. In nucleotides, the CDR3 is TGTGCCAGCAGCTTAGAAAGTACAAACACTGAAGCTTTCTTT. It is translated as CASSLESTNTEAFF.

The chain links TRBV29-1 to TRBJ2-7; D is ambiguous. Germline V gives CDR1 SQVTM, CDR2 ANQGSEA. Trimming pared 4 bases from V and 2 bases from J, leaving 9 bases between. CDR3 length equals 12 residues. In DNA, the CDR3 is TGCAGCGTTGCAAAGGGAACCTACGAGCAGTACTTC. Translating it yields CSVAKGTYEQYF.

This clonotype showed up just once. The V gene is TRBV5-1, the J gene TRBJ1-1, with D unresolved. Germline V gives CDR1 SGHRS, CDR2 YFSETQ. Trimming cost V 5 bases and J 5 bases, with 13 bases left between them. The CDR3 has 13 residues. Here the CDR3 reads CASSLNPGTEAFF. CDR3 bases: TGCGCCAGCAGTCTTAATCCCGGAACTGAAGCTTTCTTT.

The chain uses TRBV20-1 and TRBJ1-3, with D tentatively TRBD1 (5 bases). V lost 0 bases and J 0 bases, leaving 9 bases between the germline ends. Germline V gives CDR1 DFQATT, CDR2 SNEGSKA (reference sequence). The CDR3 is 15 amino acids. The DNA of the CDR3 is TGCAGTGCTAGAGATCGACAGCGCTCTGGAAACACCATATATTTT. Translating it yields CSARDRQRSGNTIYF.

The rearrangement uses TRBV2 and TRBJ2-5, with TRBD2 matching 8 bases. The CDR3 sequence is 18 residues long. Germline loops: CDR1 SNHLY, CDR2 FYNNEI. The CDR3 is CTRSLGEREYSLPETQYF. As DNA, the CDR3 is TGTACCCGCAGTTTAGGTGAGCGGGAGTACTCCCTTCCAGAGACCCAGTACTTC. The whole variable domain, filled in from reference TRBV2 and TRBJ2-5, reads EPEVTQTPSHQVTQMGQEVILRCVPISNHLYFYWYRQILGQKVEFLVSFYNNEISEKSEIFDDQFSVERPDGSNFTLKIRSTKLEDSAMYFCTRSLGEREYSLPETQYFGPGTRLLVL.

The chain links TRBV7-2 to TRBJ2-3; 12 bases fit TRBD2. This CDR3 contains 16 residues. J lost 2 bases, V lost 5 bases, and 5 bases had no gene match. Germline V CDR1 and CDR2: SGHTA, FQGNSA. The CDR3 sequence: CASSTGLAGSTDTQYF. The CDR3 region has the DNA TGTGCCAGCAGCACAGGACTAGCGGGGTCCACAGATACGCAGTATTTT.

In its sample, this clonotype was seen a few times. The chain joins TRBV15 to TRBJ2-5; 13 bases are shared with TRBD2. V was clipped by 1 base and J by 1 base; unmatched bases: 3. Germline V CDR1 and CDR2: LNHNV, YYDKDF (reference sequence). There are 17 residues in the CDR3. CDR3 residues: CATSRVGLAGAQETQYF. The CDR3 DNA reads as TGTGCCACCAGCAGAGTTGGACTAGCGGGAGCCCAAGAGACCCAGTACTTC.

The table lists this clonotype with a few counts. The rearrangement joins TRBV29-1 to TRBJ2-1; D is uncertain. Trimming stripped 3 bases from V and 5 bases from J, with 5 bases between. The CDR3 consists of 11 residues. Germline V gene sequence: CDR1 SQVTM, CDR2 ANQGSEA. DNA of the CDR3: TGCAGCGTTGATCCCGACAATGAGCAGTTCTTC. Translation: CSVDPDNEQFF.

The gene calls are TRBV6-2 or TRBV6-3 and TRBJ2-1, with TRBD2 identical over 14 bases. Germline V CDR1 and CDR2: MNHEY, SVGEGT. The CDR3 covers 18 residues. After removal of 2 bases from V and 5 bases from J, the junction contained 8 bases not matched to a gene. CDR3 nucleotide sequence: TGTGCCAGCAGTTACATCACTTGGACTAGCGGGAGGAACAATGAGCAGTTCTTC. Protein sequence: CASSYITWTSGRNNEQFF.

The rearrangement links TRBV20-1 to TRBJ2-1; tentative D call: TRBD2 (6 bases). This CDR3 is 15 amino acids long. Germline values: CDR1 DFQATT, CDR2 SNEGSKA (reference sequence). Between the trimmed V and J ends, which lost 3 bases and 6 bases, there was a span of 18 bases. CDR3 region: CSARVATGLPNEQFF. The DNA for the CDR3 is TGCAGTGCTAGGGTCGCGACGGGACTTCCCAATGAGCAGTTCTTC.

In this sample, this clonotype turned up once. The gene calls are TRBV6-2 or TRBV6-3 and TRBJ2-6, with 10 bases lining up with TRBD1. This CDR3 region has 16 residues. Unmatched junction bases numbered 5, after V lost 7 bases and J lost 2 bases. CDR1 is MNHEY, CDR2 SVGEGT, per germline. The CDR3 sequence: CASTKTGGAGANVLTF. The CDR3 DNA reads TGTGCCAGCACCAAGACAGGGGGCGCTGGGGCCAACGTCCTGACTTTC.

V and J are TRBV7-2 and TRBJ1-4; a weak D match, TRBD1 (6 bases). Germline V gene sequence: CDR1 SGHTA, CDR2 FQGNSA. Trimming took off 4 bases at V and 2 bases at J, with 14 bases between the two ends. This CDR3 has 16 amino acids. The CDR3 DNA sequence: TGTGCCAGCAGCTGGCAGGGGCGGGGCACTAATGAAAAACTGTTTTTT. It is translated as CASSWQGRGTNEKLFF.

This clonotype has more than one count but fewer than ten. The V and J genes are TRBV6-2 or TRBV6-3 and TRBJ2-7; TRBD2 is a possible D gene (6 bases). Germline values: CDR1 MNHEY, CDR2 SVGEGT. The CDR3 loop spans 18 amino acids. Deletions cut 6 bases from V and 2 bases from J, with 26 bases between. The CDR3 DNA reads TGTGCCAGCAGATCTCCTTTAAACCCGGGACTTCTTGCCTACGAGCAGTACTTC. It specifies CASRSPLNPGLLAYEQYF.

V gene TRBV5-1 combines with J gene TRBJ2-1; 9 bases map to TRBD2. Unmatched junction bases numbered 9, after V lost 1 base and J lost 7 bases. In germline, CDR1 is SGHRS, CDR2 YFSETQ. This CDR3 has 16 residues. CDR3 amino acids: CASSLLPSGALNEQFF. DNA for the CDR3: TGCGCCAGCAGCTTGTTACCTAGCGGGGCACTTAATGAGCAGTTCTTC.